The 2 T cell receptor beta chains reported below all come from one sample, sequenced in a study of Ad26.COV2.S vaccination and SARS-CoV-2 variants. Treatment meaning: 15 to 20 received Ad26.COV2.S at low or high dose, single or two shots; roughly five received placebo; per-sample allocation not given. Sample collection was performed on day 63 after the first vaccine or placebo injection. The table came from immunoSEQ multiplex PCR; TCRdb's copy has only in-frame clones and leaves some out. Among a few hundred thousand clones listed, around four fifths were seen once. The sample here was peripheral blood, taken in a trial of Ad26.COV2.S vaccine versus placebo. These TCRs come from a person between 18 and 59 years old who received the Ad26.COV2.S COVID-19 vaccine or a placebo.

This clone appeared a single time. The chain is built from TRBV11-1 and TRBJ2-2, with D tentatively TRBD2 (6 bases). This CDR3 has 12 residues. The V and J ends lost 5 bases and 7 bases respectively, with 8 bases between them. Germline CDR1 and CDR2: SGHAT and FQDESV (reference sequence). CDR3 in amino acids: CASSRRGGELFF. The CDR3 DNA is TGTGCCAGCAGCCGGAGGGGCGGGGAGCTGTTTTTT.

This sequence joins TRBV13 and TRBJ2-1; tentatively, D is TRBD2 (5 bases). V lost 5 bases to trimming and J lost 12 bases, with 11 bases between them. The CDR3 is 11 residues long. The germline gives CDR1 PRHDT, CDR2 FYEKMQ (reference sequence). For the CDR3, the DNA is TGTGCCAGCAGCAGCGGCCTACGGCAGTTCTTC. Translating it yields CASSSGLRQFF.